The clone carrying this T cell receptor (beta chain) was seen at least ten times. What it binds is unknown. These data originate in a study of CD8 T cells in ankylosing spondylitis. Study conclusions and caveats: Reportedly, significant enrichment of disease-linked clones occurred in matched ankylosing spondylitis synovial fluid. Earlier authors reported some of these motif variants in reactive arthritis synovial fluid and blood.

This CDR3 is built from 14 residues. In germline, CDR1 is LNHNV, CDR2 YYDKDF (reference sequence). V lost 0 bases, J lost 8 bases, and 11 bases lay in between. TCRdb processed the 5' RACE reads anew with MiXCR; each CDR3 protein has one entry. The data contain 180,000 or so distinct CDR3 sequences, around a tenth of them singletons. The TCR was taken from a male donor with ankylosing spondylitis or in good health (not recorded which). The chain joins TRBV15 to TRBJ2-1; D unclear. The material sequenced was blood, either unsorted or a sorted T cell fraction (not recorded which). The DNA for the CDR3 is TGTGCCACCAGCAGAGATGTAGCATCTCATGAGCAGTTCTTC. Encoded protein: CATSRDVASHEQFF.